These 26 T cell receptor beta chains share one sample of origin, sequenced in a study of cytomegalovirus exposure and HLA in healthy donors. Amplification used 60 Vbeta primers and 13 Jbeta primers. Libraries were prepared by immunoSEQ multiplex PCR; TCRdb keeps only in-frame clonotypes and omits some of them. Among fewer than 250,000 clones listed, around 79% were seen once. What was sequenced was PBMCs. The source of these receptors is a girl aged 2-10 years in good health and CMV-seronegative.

The CDR3 coding sequence is TGCGCCAGCAGCTTGGATGGGGCCGCTAACTATGGCTACACCTTC. It encodes CASSLDGAANYGYTF. The chain couples TRBV5-1 to TRBJ1-2, with a possible D match to TRBD1 (5 bases). Trimming took off 0 bases at V and 0 bases at J, with 9 bases between the two ends. This CDR3 spans 15 amino acids. Germline CDR1 is SGHRS and CDR2 is YFSETQ. Based on the CDR3 plus reference TRBV5-1 and TRBJ1-2, the full variable domain is KAGVTQTPRYLIKTRGQQVTLSCSPISGHRSVSWYQQTPGQGLQFLFEYFSETQRNKGNFPGRFSGRQFSNSRSEMNVSTLELGDSALYLCASSLDGAANYGYTFGSGTRLTVV.

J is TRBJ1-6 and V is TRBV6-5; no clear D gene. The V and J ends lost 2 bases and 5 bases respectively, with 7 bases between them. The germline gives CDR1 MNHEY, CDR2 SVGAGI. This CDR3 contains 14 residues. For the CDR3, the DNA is TGTGCCAGCAGTTACACGGTCGATAATTCACCCCTCCACTTT. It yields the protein CASSYTVDNSPLHF.

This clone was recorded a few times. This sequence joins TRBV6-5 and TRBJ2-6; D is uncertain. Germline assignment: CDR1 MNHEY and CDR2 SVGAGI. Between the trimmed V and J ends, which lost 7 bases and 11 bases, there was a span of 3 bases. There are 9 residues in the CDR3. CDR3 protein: CASIDVLTF. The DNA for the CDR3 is TGTGCCAGCATCGACGTCCTGACTTTC.

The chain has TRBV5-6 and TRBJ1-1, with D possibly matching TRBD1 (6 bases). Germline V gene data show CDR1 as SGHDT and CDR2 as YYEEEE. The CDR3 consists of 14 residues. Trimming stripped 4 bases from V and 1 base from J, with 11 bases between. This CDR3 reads CASSTPTGNTEAFF. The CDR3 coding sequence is TGTGCCAGCAGCACACCGACAGGGAACACTGAAGCTTTCTTT.

The CDR3 reads CASSRGGGNGYEQFF. DNA of the CDR3: TGCGCCAGCAGCCGAGGTGGTGGCAATGGGTATGAGCAGTTCTTC. This chain connects TRBV4-1 to TRBJ2-1; D unresolved. Germline CDR1 MGHRA, CDR2 YSYEKL. Trimming shortened V by 4 bases and J by 8 bases, and 18 bases separated the two germline ends. The CDR3 covers 15 residues.

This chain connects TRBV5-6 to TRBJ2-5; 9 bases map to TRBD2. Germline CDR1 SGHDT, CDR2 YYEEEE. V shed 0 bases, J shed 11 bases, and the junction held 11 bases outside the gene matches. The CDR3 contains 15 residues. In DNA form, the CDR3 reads TGTGCCAGCAGCTTGGCTGGTAGCGGGAGTTTCAAGCAGTACTTC. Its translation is CASSLAGSGSFKQYF.

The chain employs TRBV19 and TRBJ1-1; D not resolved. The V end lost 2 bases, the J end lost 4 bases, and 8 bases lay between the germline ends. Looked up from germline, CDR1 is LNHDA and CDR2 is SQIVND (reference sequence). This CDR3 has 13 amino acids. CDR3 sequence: CASSITTTTEAFF. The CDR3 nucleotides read TGTGCCAGTAGTATAACAACCACCACTGAAGCTTTCTTT.

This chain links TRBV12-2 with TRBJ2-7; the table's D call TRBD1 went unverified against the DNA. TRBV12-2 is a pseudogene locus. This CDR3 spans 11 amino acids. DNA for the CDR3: TGTGCAAGTTGTCGACAGGACCAGCAGTACTTC. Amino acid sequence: CASCRQDQQYF.

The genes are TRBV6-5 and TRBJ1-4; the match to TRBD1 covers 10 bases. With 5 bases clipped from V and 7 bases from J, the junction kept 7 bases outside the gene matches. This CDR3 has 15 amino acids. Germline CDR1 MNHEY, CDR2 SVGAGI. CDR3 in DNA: TGTGCCAGCAGTCCATCGGACAGGGGGTTTGAAAAACTGTTTTTT. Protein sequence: CASSPSDRGFEKLFF.

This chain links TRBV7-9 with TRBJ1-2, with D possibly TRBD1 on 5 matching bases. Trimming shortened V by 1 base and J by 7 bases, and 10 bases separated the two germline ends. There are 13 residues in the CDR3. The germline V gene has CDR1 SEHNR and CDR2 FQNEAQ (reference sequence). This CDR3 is CASSLGGLAGYTF. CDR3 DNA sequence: TGTGCCAGCAGCTTAGGGGGACTCGCTGGCTACACCTTC.

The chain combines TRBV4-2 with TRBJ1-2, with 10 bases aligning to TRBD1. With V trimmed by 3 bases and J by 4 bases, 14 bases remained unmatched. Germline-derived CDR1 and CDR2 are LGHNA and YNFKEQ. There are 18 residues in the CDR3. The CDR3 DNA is TGTGCCAGCAGCCAGGAATTGGACAGGGGGGCCACTTTCTATGGCTACACCTTC. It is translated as CASSQELDRGATFYGYTF.

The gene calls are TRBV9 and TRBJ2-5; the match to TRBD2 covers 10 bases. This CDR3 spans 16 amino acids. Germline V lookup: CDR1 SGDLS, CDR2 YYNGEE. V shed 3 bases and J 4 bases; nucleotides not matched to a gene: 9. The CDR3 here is CASSGDSGGRGETQYF. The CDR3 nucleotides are TGTGCCAGCAGCGGGGATAGCGGGGGGCGGGGAGAGACCCAGTACTTC.

For the CDR3, the DNA is TGCGCCAGCAGCTCCCTTGGCAGGGGAGCAGATACGCAGTATTTT. Protein: CASSSLGRGADTQYF. This chain joins TRBV5-1 and TRBJ2-3, with D possibly matching TRBD1 (6 bases). Germline lookup yields CDR1 SGHRS and CDR2 YFSETQ. CDR3 length: 15 amino acids. V lost 3 bases, J lost 4 bases, and 15 bases lay in between.

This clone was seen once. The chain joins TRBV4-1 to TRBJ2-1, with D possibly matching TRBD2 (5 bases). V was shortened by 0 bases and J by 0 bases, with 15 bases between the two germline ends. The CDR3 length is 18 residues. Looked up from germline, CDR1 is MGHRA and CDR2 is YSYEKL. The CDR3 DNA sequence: TGCGCCAGCAGCCAAGAGACTTTGGTGGCGGGCTCCTACAATGAGCAGTTCTTC. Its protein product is CASSQETLVAGSYNEQFF.

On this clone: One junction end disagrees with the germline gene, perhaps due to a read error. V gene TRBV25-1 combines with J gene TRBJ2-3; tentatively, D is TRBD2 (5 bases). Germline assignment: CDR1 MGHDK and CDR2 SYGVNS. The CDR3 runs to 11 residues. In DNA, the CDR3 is TGTGCCACCAGTACTAGTTGGACGCAGTATTTT. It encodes CATSTSWTQYF.

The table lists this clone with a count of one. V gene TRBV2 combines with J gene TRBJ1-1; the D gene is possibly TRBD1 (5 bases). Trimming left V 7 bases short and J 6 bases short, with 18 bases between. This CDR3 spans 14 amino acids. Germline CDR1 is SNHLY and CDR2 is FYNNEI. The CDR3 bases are TGTGCCAGCAAGCCGGACGGGGGGACCCCTGAAGCTTTCTTT. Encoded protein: CASKPDGGTPEAFF.

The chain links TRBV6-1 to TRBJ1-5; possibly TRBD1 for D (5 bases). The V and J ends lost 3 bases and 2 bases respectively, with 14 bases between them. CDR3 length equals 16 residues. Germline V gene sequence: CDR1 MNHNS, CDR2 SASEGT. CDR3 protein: CASSDSKGRGNQPQHF. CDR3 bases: TGTGCCAGCAGTGATAGTAAAGGCAGGGGCAATCAGCCCCAGCATTTT.

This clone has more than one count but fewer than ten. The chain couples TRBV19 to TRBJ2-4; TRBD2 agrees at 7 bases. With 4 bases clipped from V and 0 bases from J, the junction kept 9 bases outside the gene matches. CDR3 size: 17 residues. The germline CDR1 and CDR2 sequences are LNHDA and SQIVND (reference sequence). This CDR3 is CASSSPQLALAKNIQYF. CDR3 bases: TGTGCCAGTAGTAGCCCTCAACTAGCGTTAGCCAAAAACATTCAGTACTTC.

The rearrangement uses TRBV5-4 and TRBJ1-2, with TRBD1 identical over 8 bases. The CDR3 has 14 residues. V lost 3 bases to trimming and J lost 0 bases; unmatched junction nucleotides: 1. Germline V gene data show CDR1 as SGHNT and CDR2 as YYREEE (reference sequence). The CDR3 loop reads CASSSQGANYGYTF. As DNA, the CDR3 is TGTGCCAGCAGCTCACAGGGGGCTAACTATGGCTACACCTTC.

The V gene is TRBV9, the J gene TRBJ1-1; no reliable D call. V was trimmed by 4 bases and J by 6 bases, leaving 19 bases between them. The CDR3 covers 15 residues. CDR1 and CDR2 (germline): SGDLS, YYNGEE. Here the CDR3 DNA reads TGTGCCAGCAGCTCCTGGGAGAGTCGGGTGGCTGAAGCTTTCTTT. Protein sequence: CASSSWESRVAEAFF.

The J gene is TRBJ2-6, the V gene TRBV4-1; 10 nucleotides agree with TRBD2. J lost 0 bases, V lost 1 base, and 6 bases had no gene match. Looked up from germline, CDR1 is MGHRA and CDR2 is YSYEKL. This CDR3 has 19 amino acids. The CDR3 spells CASSQVGLADRSGANVLTF. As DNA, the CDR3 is TGCGCCAGCAGCCAAGTCGGACTAGCGGATCGCTCTGGGGCCAACGTCCTGACTTTC.

The CDR3 is CASSSGTSGTETQYF. The CDR3 nucleotides are TGTGCCAGCAGCTCCGGGACTAGCGGGACAGAGACCCAGTACTTC. The rearrangement uses TRBV7-3 and TRBJ2-5, with 13 bases matching TRBD2. Germline V gives CDR1 SGHTA, CDR2 FQGTGA. V gave up 4 bases and J gave up 4 bases; unmatched junction bases: 3. The CDR3 totals 15 residues.

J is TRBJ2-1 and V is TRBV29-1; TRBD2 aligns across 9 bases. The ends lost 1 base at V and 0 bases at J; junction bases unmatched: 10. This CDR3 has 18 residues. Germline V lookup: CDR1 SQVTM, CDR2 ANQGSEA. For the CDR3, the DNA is TGCAGCGTTGAAGTGGTGGGGCGGGAGGGCCGCTCCTACAATGAGCAGTTCTTC. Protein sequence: CSVEVVGREGRSYNEQFF.

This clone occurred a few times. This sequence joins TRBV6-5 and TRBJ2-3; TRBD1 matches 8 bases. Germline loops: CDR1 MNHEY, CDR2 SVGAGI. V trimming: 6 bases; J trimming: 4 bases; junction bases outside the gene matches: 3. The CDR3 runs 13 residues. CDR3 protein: CASRMDRADTQYF. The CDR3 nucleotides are TGTGCCAGCAGGATGGACAGGGCAGATACGCAGTATTTT.

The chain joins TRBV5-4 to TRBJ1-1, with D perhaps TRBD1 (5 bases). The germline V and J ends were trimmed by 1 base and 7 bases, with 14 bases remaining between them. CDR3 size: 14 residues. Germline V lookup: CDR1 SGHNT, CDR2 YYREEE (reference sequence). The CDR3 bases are TGTGCCAGCAGCTTGCTTGCTTCGGGGGGTGAAGCTTTCTTT. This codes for CASSLLASGGEAFF.

CDR3 amino acids: CASSIQTYLNSYNEQFF. The DNA for the CDR3 is TGTGCCAGTAGTATACAAACATACCTGAACTCCTACAATGAGCAGTTCTTC. The chain joins TRBV19 to TRBJ2-1; D unclear. The germline CDR1 and CDR2 sequences are LNHDA and SQIVND (reference sequence). The CDR3 consists of 17 residues. Trimming stripped 2 bases from V and 0 bases from J, with 14 bases between. Based on the CDR3 plus reference TRBV19 and TRBJ2-1, the full variable domain is DGGITQSPKYLFRKEGQNVTLSCEQNLNHDAMYWYRQDPGQGLRLIYYSQIVNDFQKGDIAEGYSVSREKKESFPLTVTSAQKNPTAFYLCASSIQTYLNSYNEQFFGPGTRLTVL.